Presented here are 30 T cell receptor beta chains from one specimen sequenced in a study of blood T cell repertoires in COVID-19. Here immunoSEQ multiplex PCR was the method, and the copy in TCRdb shows in-frame clones only, minus some. The sample records about 230,000 clones, 65% to 90% being singletons. The specimen sequenced was peripheral blood. The receptors here all came from a man between 45 and 60 years old with COVID-19, enrolled during active disease.

This clone was seen only once. This chain links TRBV10-3 with TRBJ1-5; no clear D. Germline CDR1 reads ENHRY; CDR2 reads SYGVKD. The V and J ends lost 4 bases and 5 bases respectively, with 12 bases between them. CDR3 length: 14 residues. Here the CDR3 reads CAISGEGGYQPQHF. CDR3 in DNA: TGTGCCATCAGTGGAGAGGGTGGGTATCAGCCCCAGCATTTT.

The rearrangement uses TRBV7-3 and TRBJ2-2; D is perhaps TRBD2 (7 bases). Germline CDR1 SGHTA, CDR2 FQGTGA. Trimming took 6 bases from V and 5 from J, leaving 10 bases between them. The CDR3 is 13 residues long. CDR3 protein: CASRGGGTGELFF. The CDR3, as DNA: TGTGCCAGCAGGGGAGGGGGAACCGGGGAGCTGTTTTTT.

The genes are TRBV24-1 and TRBJ2-2, with 9 bases fitting TRBD2. V dropped 5 bases and J dropped 2; count of bases not matched to a gene: 8. CDR3 size: 17 residues. The V gene's germline CDR1 is KGHDR and CDR2 SFDVKD. CDR3 nucleotide sequence: TGTGCCACCAGTGTGGGGGGACTAGCAGAAAACACCGGGGAGCTGTTTTTT. Its protein is CATSVGGLAENTGELFF.

The chain combines TRBV7-3 with TRBJ2-1; D is perhaps TRBD1 (6 bases). Germline V CDR1 and CDR2: SGHTA, FQGTGA. The V end was cut by 5 bases, the J end by 5 bases, with 10 bases between. This CDR3 spans 13 amino acids. This chain's CDR3 is CASSADRNNEQFF. The CDR3 DNA reads TGTGCCAGCAGCGCGGACAGAAACAATGAGCAGTTCTTC.

The chain employs TRBV7-8 and TRBJ1-5, with D maybe TRBD1 (5 bases). The CDR3 covers 15 residues. Between the trimmed V and J ends, which lost 6 bases and 2 bases, there was a span of 14 bases. Germline V lookup: CDR1 SGHVS, CDR2 FQNEAQ. CDR3 DNA sequence: TGTGCCAGCAGGCCGTCGGGGGGACGCAATCAGCCCCAGCATTTT. It translates to CASRPSGGRNQPQHF.

The V gene is TRBV5-6, the J gene TRBJ1-2, with D hard to call. Looked up from germline, CDR1 is SGHDT and CDR2 is YYEEEE. The V end lost 2 bases, the J end lost 10 bases, and 18 bases lay between the germline ends. The CDR3 runs 14 residues. CDR3 residues: CASSFGETGFIYTF. The CDR3 DNA sequence: TGTGCCAGCAGCTTCGGGGAAACGGGGTTCATCTACACCTTC.

The rearrangement links TRBV4-2 to TRBJ2-2; 13 nucleotides match TRBD2. The CDR3 runs to 21 residues. Germline lookup yields CDR1 LGHNA and CDR2 YNFKEQ. The V and J ends lost 0 bases and 0 bases, in that order; junction bases with no gene match: 10. The DNA for the CDR3 is TGTGCCAGCAGCCAAGATTCGCGGGGGGGACTAGCGGGACCGAACACCGGGGAGCTGTTTTTT. Translation gives CASSQDSRGGLAGPNTGELFF.

The chain couples TRBV5-6 to TRBJ2-5, with 14 bases lining up with TRBD2. Germline V gene lookup returns CDR1 SGHDT and CDR2 YYEEEE. This CDR3 is built from 17 residues. V lost 6 bases and J lost 2; bases outside the gene matches: 9. The CDR3 region is CASTRTSGGTSQETQYF. The CDR3 DNA follows: TGTGCCAGCACCCGGACTAGCGGGGGGACGTCTCAAGAGACCCAGTACTTC.

The J gene is TRBJ2-3, the V gene TRBV19, with 15 bases fitting TRBD2. Germline CDR1 is LNHDA and CDR2 is SQIVND (reference sequence). The CDR3 has 17 residues. Unmatched junction bases numbered 7, after V lost 9 bases and J lost 0 bases. CDR3 in amino acids: CASQGLAGGWSTDTQYF. CDR3 sequence (DNA): TGTGCCAGCCAGGGACTAGCGGGAGGTTGGAGCACAGATACGCAGTATTTT. Full variable domain (remainder filled in from reference TRBV19 and TRBJ2-3): DGGITQSPKYLFRKEGQNVTLSCEQNLNHDAMYWYRQDPGQGLRLIYYSQIVNDFQKGDIAEGYSVSREKKESFPLTVTSAQKNPTAFYLCASQGLAGGWSTDTQYFGPGTRLTVL.

This chain joins TRBV6-5 and TRBJ2-5; 7 bases fit TRBD1. This CDR3 has 15 residues. Per the germline V gene, CDR1 is MNHEY and CDR2 is SVGAGI. The junction had 15 bases not matched to a gene; V was cut back by 7 bases and J by 7 bases. In DNA, the CDR3 is TGTGCCAGCAACACCCGGACAGGCCCTTCGAGGACCCAGTACTTC. This gives the protein CASNTRTGPSRTQYF.

The chain carries TRBV18 and TRBJ2-4; 8 bases fit TRBD1. Germline V CDR1 and CDR2: KGHSH, LQKENI. Trimming took 3 bases from V and 8 from J; bases not matched to a gene: 12. The CDR3 extends over 16 amino acids. In DNA, the CDR3 is TGTGCCAGCTCACCCCTCCTATTGACAGGGGATGACATTCAGTACTTC. It yields the protein CASSPLLLTGDDIQYF. Combining the CDR3 with reference TRBV18 and TRBJ2-4 gives the whole variable domain NAGVMQNPRHLVRRRGQEARLRCSPMKGHSHVYWYRQLPEEGLKFMVYLQKENIIDESGMPKERFSAEFPKEGPSILRIQQVVRGDSAAYFCASSPLLLTGDDIQYFGAGTRLSVL.

V is TRBV7-9 and J is TRBJ2-7, with D possibly being TRBD2 (6 bases). Germline CDR1 and CDR2: SEHNR and FQNEAQ (reference sequence). Trimming shortened V by 5 bases and J by 3 bases, and 14 bases separated the two germline ends. This CDR3 has 14 amino acids. The CDR3 loop is CASSVMEGHYEQYF. In DNA form, the CDR3 reads TGTGCCAGCAGCGTCATGGAGGGTCACTACGAGCAGTACTTC.

The V call is TRBV15, the J call TRBJ1-1, with TRBD1 matching 10 bases. The trim removed 0 bases at V and 5 bases at J, leaving 3 bases unmatched. There are 15 residues in the CDR3. Per germline, CDR1 LNHNV and CDR2 YYDKDF (reference sequence). The CDR3 here is CATSREGQGGTEAFF. The CDR3 DNA sequence: TGTGCCACCAGCAGAGAAGGACAGGGGGGGACTGAAGCTTTCTTT.

This sequence joins TRBV5-5 and TRBJ2-5, with TRBD2 identical over 10 bases. The germline V gene has CDR1 SGHKS and CDR2 YYEKEE (reference sequence). Trimming cost V 2 bases and J 2 bases; bases outside gene matches: 6. The CDR3 length is 16 residues. In DNA form, the CDR3 reads TGTGCCAGCAGCTTATTACTAGCGGGGATTCAAGAGACCCAGTACTTC. This encodes CASSLLLAGIQETQYF.

This sequence joins TRBV25-1 and TRBJ2-7, with D perhaps TRBD2 (5 bases). Germline V gene data show CDR1 as MGHDK and CDR2 as SYGVNS. Trimming pared 0 bases from V and 2 bases from J, leaving 11 bases between. The CDR3 sequence is 15 residues long. The CDR3 region is CASSEYIGSPYEQYF. The DNA for the CDR3 is TGTGCCAGCAGTGAATATATAGGGAGTCCCTACGAGCAGTACTTC.

CDR3 bases: TGTGCCAGCAGCATGCGTTCCTTGGGAAACACCATATATTTT. It encodes CASSMRSLGNTIYF. The chain couples TRBV7-2 to TRBJ1-3; D is unclear. V lost 5 bases and J 4 bases, leaving 12 bases between the germline ends. CDR3 length equals 14 residues. Germline assignment: CDR1 SGHTA and CDR2 FQGNSA.

This chain uses TRBV27 with TRBJ2-1; TRBD2 matches 11 bases. The V gene's germline CDR1 is MNHEY and CDR2 SMNVEV (reference sequence). V lost 6 bases to trimming and J lost 9 bases; unmatched junction nucleotides: 10. This CDR3 region has 15 residues. The CDR3 region has the DNA TGTGCCAGCAGACCGGGACTAGCGGACCTCACTGAGCAGTTCTTC. Translated: CASRPGLADLTEQFF.

The chain combines TRBV2 with TRBJ1-6, with 10 bases identical to TRBD1. Germline CDR1 SNHLY, CDR2 FYNNEI. Germline trimming cut 5 bases from V and 9 bases from J; bases unmatched to any gene: 13. CDR3 length: 17 residues. CDR3 amino acids: CASSPLTGGGVPSPLHF. CDR3 in DNA: TGTGCCAGCAGTCCCCTGACAGGGGGCGGTGTCCCTTCACCCCTCCACTTT.

The chain links TRBV18 to TRBJ2-2, with 8 bases aligning to TRBD2. CDR1 is KGHSH, CDR2 LQKENI, per germline. This CDR3 has 15 amino acids. Trimming at V came to 3 bases and at J to 7 bases, leaving 7 bases not matched to a gene. CDR3 coding DNA: TGTGCCAGCTCACCCCGGGAGCGGGAGATCGGGGAGCTGTTTTTT. It encodes CASSPREREIGELFF.

J is TRBJ1-1 and V is TRBV6-5; 12 bases line up with TRBD1. The CDR3 is made up of 15 amino acids. The V and J ends lost 9 bases and 1 base, in that order; junction bases with no gene match: 6. The V gene's germline CDR1 is MNHEY and CDR2 SVGAGI. This CDR3 is CASQRDRGPNTEAFF. The CDR3 DNA reads as TGTGCCAGTCAGCGGGACAGGGGGCCGAACACTGAAGCTTTCTTT.

The J gene is TRBJ2-1, the V gene TRBV7-3; 12 bases map to TRBD2. Losses at the gene ends were 1 base for V and 6 bases for J; bases not matched to a gene: 4. The CDR3 totals 16 residues. The germline gives CDR1 SGHTA, CDR2 FQGTGA. This chain's CDR3 is CASSLRASGRGNEQFF. For the CDR3, the DNA is TGTGCCAGCAGCTTAAGAGCTAGCGGGAGGGGCAATGAGCAGTTCTTC.

In DNA, the CDR3 is TGCGCCAGCAGCCAAGAGTACAACTACGAGCAGTACTTC. This gives the protein CASSQEYNYEQYF. The chain couples TRBV4-1 to TRBJ2-7; D is uncertain. V lost 0 bases, J lost 3 bases, and 6 bases lay in between. This CDR3 region has 13 residues. Germline V gene data show CDR1 as MGHRA and CDR2 as YSYEKL.

V and J are TRBV7-9 and TRBJ2-3; 8 bases are shared with TRBD1. This CDR3 has 15 residues. Germline assignment: CDR1 SEHNR and CDR2 FQNEAQ (reference sequence). J lost 4 bases, V lost 5 bases, and 8 bases had no gene match. CDR3 sequence reads: CASSPPGGAADTQYF. The DNA for the CDR3 is TGTGCCAGCAGCCCGCCAGGGGGCGCCGCAGATACGCAGTATTTT.

This chain joins TRBV18 and TRBJ1-1; 7 nucleotides match TRBD1. The CDR3 spans 13 residues. V gave up 6 bases and J gave up 3 bases; unmatched junction bases: 4. CDR1 is KGHSH and CDR2 is LQKENI in the germline V gene. The CDR3, as DNA: TGTGCCAGCTCGGGAACAGGGGACACTGAAGCTTTCTTT. This translates into CASSGTGDTEAFF.

This chain joins TRBV14 and TRBJ2-7, with D tentatively TRBD2 (6 bases). Germline loops: CDR1 SGHDN, CDR2 FVKESK. There are 13 residues in the CDR3. V lost 6 bases, J lost 2 bases, and 11 bases lay in between. CDR3 sequence reads: CASSFGGTYEQYF. For the CDR3, the DNA is TGTGCCAGCAGTTTTGGGGGGACCTACGAGCAGTACTTC.

The chain recombines TRBV19 with TRBJ1-2, with D possibly TRBD1 on 5 matching bases. The CDR3 contains 14 residues. Per the germline V gene, CDR1 is LNHDA and CDR2 is SQIVND (reference sequence). V gave up 7 bases and J gave up 6 bases, with 18 bases separating them. The CDR3: CASTARRGMDGYTF. The CDR3 DNA sequence: TGTGCCAGTACCGCACGGAGGGGAATGGATGGCTACACCTTC.

The chain joins TRBV4-2 to TRBJ1-4; D might be TRBD1 (6 bases). With 1 base removed from V and 0 bases from J, the gap between germline ends came to 6 bases. The CDR3 totals 15 residues. Germline CDR1 LGHNA, CDR2 YNFKEQ. The CDR3 nucleotides are TGTGCCAGCAGCCAAGGGACAGCAACTAATGAAAAACTGTTTTTT. It specifies CASSQGTATNEKLFF.

As to this clone: The conserved phenylalanine or tryptophan normally closing the CDR3 is absent here, so this likely arose from a read error. It is unclear where the CDR3 begins or ends on the DNA, so no DNA is shown, and the CDR3 is as TCRdb lists it. The chain employs TRBV12-3 or TRBV12-4 and TRBJ2-3; TRBD2, the D gene given by the table, was not confirmed from the DNA. The CDR3 is 13 amino acids in total, end residues counted. The CDR3 protein is CASTLTSAGLVVS.

This clone was counted a few times. The J gene is TRBJ2-5, the V gene TRBV7-3; D remains ambiguous. Germline assignment: CDR1 SGHTA and CDR2 FQGTGA. The CDR3 contains 13 residues. Deletions cut 5 bases from V and 5 bases from J, with 12 bases between. CDR3 loop: CASSLSSFETQYF. In DNA form, the CDR3 reads TGTGCCAGCAGCCTAAGTTCTTTTGAGACCCAGTACTTC. The variable domain in full, with the rest retrieved from reference TRBV7-3 and TRBJ2-5, is GAGVSQTPSNKVTEKGKYVELRCDPISGHTALYWYRQSLGQGPEFLIYFQGTGAADDSGLPNDRFFAVRPEGSVSTLKIQRTERGDSAVYLCASSLSSFETQYFGPGTRLLVL.

This clone was recorded a few times. The V and J genes are TRBV11-1 and TRBJ2-1; the D gene is possibly TRBD1 (6 bases). CDR1 is SGHAT, CDR2 FQDESV, per germline (reference sequence). With 11 bases removed from V and 7 bases from J, the gap between germline ends came to 15 bases. CDR3 length: 12 residues. The CDR3 DNA is TGTGCCGTTTGGGGGCCGGGGAATGAGCAGTTCTTC. Protein product: CAVWGPGNEQFF.